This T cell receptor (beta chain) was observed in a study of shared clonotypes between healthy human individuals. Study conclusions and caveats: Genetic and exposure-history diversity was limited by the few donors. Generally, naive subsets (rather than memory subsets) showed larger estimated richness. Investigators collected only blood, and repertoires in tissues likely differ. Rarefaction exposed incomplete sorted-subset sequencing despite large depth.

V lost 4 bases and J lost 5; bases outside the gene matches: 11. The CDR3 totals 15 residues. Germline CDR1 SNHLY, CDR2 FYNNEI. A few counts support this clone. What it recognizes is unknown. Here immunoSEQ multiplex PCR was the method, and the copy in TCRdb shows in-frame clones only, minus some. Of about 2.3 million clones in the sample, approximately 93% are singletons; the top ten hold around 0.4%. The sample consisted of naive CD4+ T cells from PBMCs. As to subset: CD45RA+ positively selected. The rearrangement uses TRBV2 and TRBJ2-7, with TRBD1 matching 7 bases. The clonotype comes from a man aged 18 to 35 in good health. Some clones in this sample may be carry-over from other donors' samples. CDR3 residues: CASSALRGLVHEQYF. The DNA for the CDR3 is TGTGCCAGCAGTGCCCTAAGGGGGCTGGTTCACGAGCAGTACTTC.